Following are 17 T cell receptor beta chains from one sample sequenced in a study of CD8+ T cells in alopecia areata. Isolated RNA was reverse transcribed into cDNA used as the sequencing template. Clones were read by immunoSEQ multiplex PCR, and TCRdb kept only the in-frame ones, dropping some. The table includes some 110,000 clones, about 60% detected once. The specimen sequenced was CD4+ T cells sorted from blood. These receptors were obtained from a human donor in good health.

The chain is built from TRBV30 and TRBJ2-5; D is perhaps TRBD1 or TRBD2 (5 bases each). V lost 4 bases, J lost 5 bases, and 20 bases lay in between. The CDR3 runs 15 residues. Germline V lookup: CDR1 GTSNPN, CDR2 SVGIG (reference sequence). The CDR3 DNA reads TGTGCCTGGACCCGGGGCGGACGACGTGGCGAGACCCAGTACTTC. It encodes CAWTRGGRRGETQYF.

About this clone: A read error may produce the germline difference seen at one junction end. V usage is TRBV5-1 and J usage is TRBJ2-1; 8 bases are a match to TRBD1. Germline V lookup: CDR1 SGHRS, CDR2 YFSETQ. The CDR3 has 17 residues. CDR3 protein: CASTLGTGLSSYNEQFF. The CDR3 DNA reads as TGCGCCAGCACCTTGGGGACAGGCTTGAGCTCCTACAATGAGCAGTTCTTC.

This clone was detected a few times. Germline and junction disagree at one end, which may indicate a read error. The genes are TRBV4-1 and TRBJ2-1; TRBD2 might be the D (6 bases). The CDR3 has 16 amino acids. Germline CDR1 and CDR2: MGHRA and YSYEKL. The CDR3 reads CASSQERRGSNNEQFF. The CDR3 DNA follows: TGCGCCAGCAGCCAAGAGAGGAGGGGCTCCAACAATGAGCAGTTCTTC.

This clone was seen a handful of times. This chain uses TRBV10-3 with TRBJ2-7; weak D call: TRBD2 (7 bases). Germline V gene lookup returns CDR1 ENHRY and CDR2 SYGVKD. The V end was cut by 3 bases, the J end by 5 bases, with 14 bases between. The CDR3 contains 14 residues. CDR3 sequence reads: CAISDQDGGHEQYF. CDR3 DNA sequence: TGTGCCATCAGTGATCAAGACGGGGGGCACGAGCAGTACTTC.

This chain links TRBV2 with TRBJ1-1; D is undetermined. Germline values: CDR1 SNHLY, CDR2 FYNNEI. V lost 6 bases and J lost 1, with 9 bases in between. This CDR3 spans 13 amino acids. The CDR3 reads CASSAAGNTEAFF. CDR3 bases: TGTGCCAGCAGCGCAGCCGGGAACACTGAAGCTTTCTTT.

This clone appeared a few times. In the same sample, other DNA sequences code for this CDR3. The chain employs TRBV5-1 and TRBJ2-3; D perhaps matches TRBD2 (6 bases). CDR3 size: 14 residues. Per the germline V gene, CDR1 is SGHRS and CDR2 is YFSETQ. V was clipped by 0 bases and J by 1 base, with 6 bases between them. The CDR3: CASSLASGTDTQYF. The CDR3 region has the DNA TGCGCCAGCAGCTTGGCTAGCGGCACAGATACGCAGTATTTT.

This chain uses TRBV29-1 with TRBJ2-7; no firm D call. This CDR3 has 11 amino acids. Between the trimmed V and J ends, which lost 4 bases and 5 bases, there was a span of 9 bases. Germline-derived CDR1 and CDR2 are SQVTM and ANQGSEA. This CDR3 reads CSVVPDHEQYF. CDR3 DNA: TGCAGCGTTGTTCCAGATCACGAGCAGTACTTC.

As to this clone: Germline and junction disagree at one end, which may indicate a read error. This chain connects TRBV11-3 to TRBJ2-2, with 9 bases lining up with TRBD2. This CDR3 is 15 amino acids long. CDR1 SGHNT and CDR2 YENEEA come from the germline V gene. CDR3 sequence reads: CASSLTLAGTGGLFF. CDR3 nucleotides: TGTGCCAGCAGCTTAACGCTAGCGGGAACCGGGGGGCTGTTTTTT.

The gene calls are TRBV5-4 and TRBJ1-2; D remains unclear. This CDR3 is built from 13 residues. Germline CDR1 reads SGHNT; CDR2 reads YYREEE (reference sequence). V was trimmed by 1 base and J by 8 bases, leaving 12 bases between them. CDR3 DNA: TGTGCCAGCAGCTTGCGCGGGGTTGTGGGCTACACCTTC. Protein product: CASSLRGVVGYTF.

The V and J genes are TRBV7-3 and TRBJ2-3; D call uncertain. Trimming stripped 2 bases from V and 0 bases from J, with 6 bases between. The germline CDR1 and CDR2 sequences are SGHTA and FQGTGA. The CDR3 runs to 14 residues. The CDR3, as DNA: TGTGCCAGCAGCTTAGGTCGCAGCACAGATACGCAGTATTTT. Amino acids: CASSLGRSTDTQYF.

This sequence joins TRBV7-7 and TRBJ2-5; TRBD1 matches 9 bases. The CDR3 contains 15 residues. Per germline, CDR1 SSHAT and CDR2 FNYEAQ (reference sequence). The ends lost 2 bases at V and 4 bases at J; junction bases unmatched: 5. The DNA of the CDR3 is TGTGCCAGCAGCTTAAACAGGGGGCCTCTAGAGACCCAGTACTTC. It yields the protein CASSLNRGPLETQYF.

This clone was counted only a few times. This chain connects TRBV7-6 to TRBJ1-5, with no clear D. This CDR3 has 13 residues. CDR1 is SGHVS, CDR2 FNYEAQ, per germline. Trimming took off 3 bases at V and 7 bases at J, with 10 bases between the two ends. CDR3 sequence reads: CASSFTKGQPQHF. The CDR3 bases are TGTGCCAGCAGCTTCACGAAGGGACAGCCCCAGCATTTT.

V is TRBV5-4 and J is TRBJ1-2; the D is unclear. V was pared by 0 bases and J by 8 bases, with 14 bases between. From germline, CDR1 is SGHNT and CDR2 YYREEE (reference sequence). The CDR3 length is 14 residues. CDR3 protein: CASSLAVSDLGYTF. In DNA, the CDR3 is TGTGCCAGCAGCTTGGCCGTTTCAGATCTGGGCTACACCTTC.

This clone was detected only a few times. The chain joins TRBV7-2 to TRBJ1-5; D unclear. Germline CDR1 is SGHTA and CDR2 is FQGNSA. The CDR3 has 13 residues. Trimming shortened V by 4 bases and J by 6 bases, and 10 bases separated the two germline ends. The CDR3 nucleotides read TGTGCCAGCAGCTCAGACTTCAGTCAGCCCCAGCATTTT. This gives the protein CASSSDFSQPQHF. The full variable domain, completed using reference TRBV7-2 and TRBJ1-5, is GAGVSQSPSNKVTEKGKDVELRCDPISGHTALYWYRQSLGQGLEFLIYFQGNSAPDKSGLPSDRFSAERTGGSVSTLTIQRTQQEDSAVYLCASSSDFSQPQHFGDGTRLSIL.

The chain couples TRBV5-1 to TRBJ2-1, with TRBD2 identical over 10 bases. After removal of 5 bases from V and 0 bases from J, the junction contained 5 bases not matched to a gene. The germline V gene has CDR1 SGHRS and CDR2 YFSETQ. The CDR3 runs to 16 residues. The CDR3 is CASSGASGGSYNEQFF. The CDR3 DNA reads TGCGCCAGCAGTGGAGCTAGCGGGGGCTCCTACAATGAGCAGTTCTTC.

The rearrangement links TRBV15 to TRBJ2-2; 7 bases are shared with TRBD1. Trimming at V came to 6 bases and at J to 4 bases, leaving 5 bases not matched to a gene. There are 14 residues in the CDR3. The germline V gene encodes CDR1 LNHNV and CDR2 YYDKDF (reference sequence). CDR3 loop: CATSLDRPTGELFF. CDR3 DNA: TGTGCCACCAGTTTGGACAGGCCCACCGGGGAGCTGTTTTTT.

There are a few counts of this clone. The chain uses TRBV29-1 and TRBJ1-2; TRBD1 might be the D (6 bases). V was pared by 6 bases and J by 4 bases, with 18 bases between. The V gene's germline CDR1 is SQVTM and CDR2 ANQGSEA. The CDR3 runs to 14 residues. CDR3 residues: CSVERQEIGYGYTF. The CDR3, as DNA: TGCAGCGTGGAGCGACAGGAAATCGGCTATGGCTACACCTTC. Combining the CDR3 with reference TRBV29-1 and TRBJ1-2 gives the whole variable domain SAVISQKPSRDICQRGTSLTIQCQVDSQVTMMFWYRQQPGQSLTLIATANQGSEATYESGFVIDKFPISRPNLTFSTLTVSNMSPEDSSIYLCSVERQEIGYGYTFGSGTRLTVV.